This T cell receptor (beta chain) is drawn from a study of blood T cell repertoires in COVID-19. Study-level information: Sites across the United States, Italy and Spain contributed samples from acute and convalescent COVID-19. PBMCs, B-cell-depleted T cells, or T cells provided the cDNA or gDNA that made up the material.

This clone came up once. Original handling: Cell counts per sample came from amplifying reference gene primers. TCRdb's copy holds only in-frame clones and misses some; the assay was immunoSEQ multiplex PCR. That table is the source of V, J and clone size, and D and trimming were worked out from the DNA. The repertoire holds a few hundred thousand clones, around 91% seen once, with about 2.1% in the top ten. From germline, CDR1 is KGHSH and CDR2 LQKENI. The CDR3 runs to 17 residues. J was trimmed by 2 bases and V by 5 bases; bases with no gene match: 9. Followed longitudinally, the Seattle patients had been enrolled during active infection.

This sequence originates from a woman aged 55-69 years with COVID-19, enrolled during active disease. The chain combines TRBV18 with TRBJ2-1; TRBD2 matches at 10 bases. What was sequenced was peripheral blood. The CDR3 is CASSGERGGPTYNEQFF. The CDR3 nucleotides are TGTGCCAGCTCAGGGGAGCGGGGGGGCCCCACCTACAATGAGCAGTTCTTC.